These T cell receptor beta chains were read from a single sample in a study of blood T cell repertoires in COVID-19. TCRdb's copy holds only in-frame clones and misses some; the assay was immunoSEQ multiplex PCR. The repertoire includes 95,000 to 100,000 clones, around 85% of them detected once, and around 2% sits in the top ten. The sequencing sample was made of peripheral blood. The source is a woman in her 70s with active or convalescent COVID-19. The CDR3 runs from the conserved cysteine through the conserved F or W. The D gene is left open where the match is weak. Size is omitted from some rows. Given values are once, few, many or a class for expanded clones.

clone size	V gene	D gene	J gene	CDR3 protein	CDR3 DNA
NA	TRBV4-3	NA	TRBJ2-3	CASSQRSPSGDTQYF	TGCGCCAGCAGCCAAAGGTCCCCCTCGGGGGATACGCAGTATTTT
NA	TRBV6-5	TRBD2	TRBJ2-1	CASSYKTSGSLHEQFF	TGTGCCAGCAGTTACAAGACTAGCGGGAGTCTCCATGAGCAGTTCTTC
NA	TRBV3-1/TRBV3-2	TRBD1	TRBJ1-1	CASSPGQGWRPEAFF	TGTGCCAGCAGCCCCGGACAGGGGTGGCGGCCTGAAGCTTTCTTT
once	TRBV12-2	NA	TRBJ1-5	CASRLPKTGGFYQPQHF	TGTGCAAGTCGCTTACCGAAGACAGGGGGTTTCTATCAGCCCCAGCATTTT
once	TRBV4-3	NA	TRBJ1-5	CASSQELGRQPQHF	TGCGCCAGCAGCCAAGAGTTGGGGAGGCAGCCCCAGCATTTT
NA	TRBV7-2	NA	TRBJ2-3	CASSPSTSTDTQYF	TGTGCCAGCAGTCCAAGCACTAGCACAGATACGCAGTATTTT
NA	TRBV19	NA	TRBJ2-7	CATVSELYEQYF	TGTGCCACCGTGTCTGAGCTCTACGAGCAGTACTTC
NA	TRBV3-1/TRBV3-2	TRBD2	TRBJ2-1	CASSQDYSGSNEQFF	TGTGCCAGCAGCCAAGATTACAGCGGGAGTAATGAGCAGTTCTTC
once	TRBV2	NA	TRBJ1-4	CASRDRSTNEKLFF	TGTGCCAGCAGGGACAGATCAACTAATGAAAAACTGTTTTTT
NA	TRBV28	NA	TRBJ2-1	CASTPWDTYNEQFF	TGTGCCAGCACCCCCTGGGACACCTACAATGAGCAGTTCTTC
NA	TRBV7-2	NA	TRBJ2-1	CASSLVKGTYNEQFF	TGTGCCAGCAGCTTAGTAAAGGGGACCTACAATGAGCAGTTCTTC
few	TRBV5-1	NA	TRBJ2-3	CASSDLAEPTDTQYF	TGCGCCAGCAGCGACTTAGCGGAACCCACAGATACGCAGTATTTT
NA	TRBV11-3	NA	TRBJ2-3	CASSLVGGPTDTQYF	TGTGCCAGCAGCTTAGTTGGGGGCCCCACAGATACGCAGTATTTT
NA	TRBV5-1	NA	TRBJ1-5	CASSLDQGGQPQHF	TGCGCCAGCAGCTTGGACCAGGGAGGACAGCCCCAGCATTTT
NA	TRBV4-1	TRBD2	TRBJ2-1	CASSQDRSGLAGGGWNEQFF	TGCGCCAGCAGCCAAGACCGCTCGGGACTAGCGGGAGGTGGGTGGAATGAGCAGTTCTTC
NA	TRBV7-6	TRBD2	TRBJ2-5	CASSLGLAGNQETQYF	TGTGCCAGCAGCTTAGGACTAGCGGGAAACCAAGAGACCCAGTACTTC
NA	TRBV9	TRBD1	TRBJ2-7	CASSPADRGLGEQYF	TGTGCCAGCAGCCCCGCGGACAGGGGGCTCGGCGAGCAGTACTTC
NA	TRBV7-2	TRBD1	TRBJ1-5	CASSLGQGKGNQPQHF	TGTGCCAGCAGCTTGGGACAGGGAAAGGGGAATCAGCCCCAGCATTTT
NA	TRBV19	NA	TRBJ2-1	CASSIDVTAKQFF	TGTGCCAGTAGTATAGATGTAACAGCTAAGCAGTTCTTC
NA	TRBV7-8	NA	TRBJ1-5	CASSPFDRQEDQPQHF	TGTGCCAGCAGCCCCTTCGATCGACAGGAGGATCAGCCCCAGCATTTT
few	TRBV5-1	NA	TRBJ2-5	CASSHGGQPQETQYF	TGCGCCAGCAGCCATGGAGGACAGCCTCAGGAGACCCAGTACTTC
NA	TRBV7-9	TRBD2	TRBJ2-5	CASSPTSGRTQETQYF	TGTGCCAGCAGCCCGACTAGCGGGAGGACTCAAGAGACCCAGTACTTC
NA	TRBV10-3	TRBD2	TRBJ2-3	CAISGVAGGTTDTQYF	TGTGCCATCAGTGGAGTGGCGGGAGGGACCACAGATACGCAGTATTTT
NA	TRBV7-8	NA	TRBJ1-1	CASSLVQAVQLSYTEAFF	TGTGCCAGCAGCTTAGTTCAGGCAGTTCAACTTTCCTACACTGAAGCTTTCTTT
NA	TRBV24-1	NA	TRBJ2-1	CATSEAGSYNEQFF	TGTGCCACCAGTGAAGCCGGGAGCTACAATGAGCAGTTCTTC
NA	TRBV11-3	TRBD1	TRBJ1-3	CASSWDSNSGNTIYF	TGTGCCAGCAGCTGGGACAGCAACTCTGGAAACACCATATATTTT